The entry that follows covers one T cell receptor (beta chain) sequence. Its target antigen remains unknown. No per-base quality is available; no much larger clone lies one base away. The CDR3 goes from the cysteine to the phenylalanine over 15 residues. Of the read, only the CDR3 DNA is kept; its 45 bases are in frame from base 1. Trimming costs V 4 bases and J 0 bases, and their ends lie 11 bases apart. From a lookup of the germline V gene (reference sequence), CDR1 and CDR2 are SGHNT and YYREEE. The data derive from a study of a mutant IDH1 vaccine in newly diagnosed glioma (dated by TCRdb to the early 2020s). Some background on the complete study: Across visits V03 through V10, patients got a total of eight vaccinations, given in weeks 1, 3, 5, 7, 11, 15, 19 and 23. Vaccination began 4-6 weeks after radiotherapy alone, or alongside temozolomide cycles in the chemotherapy-containing groups. Peripheral blood was drawn at six visits: V03 (baseline), V05, V07, V10, V12 and V13. Longitudinal TCRB deep sequencing was performed for about two dozen treated patients wherever samples were available for exploratory analyses. Of the 32 patients who were treated, about 62% were male and about 40% were female, and the mean age was about 40 years. Before enrollment, most patients had been given radiochemotherapy with temozolomide as standard therapy, while the rest had received either radiotherapy alone or temozolomide alone.

Preparation of the library involved the immunoSEQ multiplex PCR assay. The hsTCRB Kit was used according to the manufacturer's protocol to amplify rearranged TCR beta chain sequences. TCRB libraries were sequenced on an Illumina MiSeq. Processing in the source paper ran as follows. The proprietary platform of the kit vendor was used for demultiplexing, trimming and gene mapping. Held by TCRdb, this immuneACCESS table contains in-frame sequences only and omits some clones. Under half of the omission traces to an unresolved V gene where checked; the cause of the rest is unknown. V and J calls and clone size are those listed in that table; D and trimming were worked out from the DNA. In this sample the table shows just over 65,000 clones, over 70% of which occur a single time. The top ten clones comprise approximately 12% of the sample. This specimen's time point label, interpreted: week 23, last vaccination. Every vaccine dose consisted of 300 ug of a 20-mer mutant IDH1 peptide in Montanide, administered subcutaneously together with topical imiquimod. Donors had newly diagnosed WHO grade 3 or 4 IDH1-mutant astrocytomas with loss of nuclear ATRX. The samples were drawn from NOA16, a multicentre, single-arm, open-label phase I trial in Germany that tested a mutant IDH1 peptide vaccine in humans for the first time. Genomic DNA for TCRB sequencing was isolated from EDTA blood with the DNeasy Blood and Tissue Kit.

Overall results and qualifications from the work: Changes in the top peripheral T cell clonotypes picked up by TCRB sequencing did not appear to be linked to pseudoprogression. Immune responses induced by the vaccine were seen in more than 85% of patients across multiple MHC alleles. According to the authors, sample limitations meant that analyses of patient blood samples could not be reproduced. Selection of PBMC samples for TCRB deep sequencing was based on availability.

The receptor was derived from a man aged 18 to 29 with glioma. The sequenced sample was PBMCs, obtained from a glioma patient whose treatment included an IDH1 peptide vaccine. Recombination joined TRBV5-4 with TRBJ2-1, with TRBD1 as a weak D call on 6 bases. The CDR3 sequence is CASSQGQSSYNEQFF. The sequenced DNA: TGTGCCAGCAGCCAAGGACAGAGCTCCTACAATGAGCAGTTCTTC. Joined to the reference TRBV5-4 and TRBJ2-1 proteins, this CDR3 gives the full variable domain: ETGVTQSPTHLIKTRGQQVTLRCSSQSGHNTVSWYQQALGQGPQFIFQYYREEENGRGNFPPRFSGLQFPNYSSELNVNALELDDSALYLCASSQGQSSYNEQFFGPGTRLTVL.